This T cell receptor beta chain comes out of a study of blood T cell repertoires in COVID-19. Turning to the study itself: The samples span acute and convalescent COVID-19 from the United States, Italy and Spain. The cDNA or gDNA used as material had been derived from T cells, B-cell-depleted T cells, or PBMCs.

Methods used by the authors: Amplification from reference gene primers served as the basis for estimated nucleated cell counts. Profiled with immunoSEQ multiplex PCR; TCRdb holds only in-frame clones, not every one. That table supplies the V and J calls and clone size; D and trimming were determined from the DNA. Found here are 55,000 to 75,000 clones, roughly 81% of them singletons; the top ten hold around a tenth. The CDR3 is made up of 15 amino acids. Germline V gene sequence: CDR1 MGHDK, CDR2 SYGVNS. The ends were cut back, 6 bases at V and 1 base at J, with 13 bases in the middle. V gene TRBV25-1 combines with J gene TRBJ1-3; D gene unclear. Sequenced input: peripheral blood. The clonotype originates from a human donor in a cohort sampled during active COVID-19. The CDR3 region has the DNA TGTGCCAGCAGGGAGGGCTCATTATCTGGAAACACCATATATTTT. Protein sequence: CASREGSLSGNTIYF.